The 13 T cell receptor beta chains reported below all come from one sample, sequenced in a study of PD-L1 blockade in urothelial cancer. Produced via immunoSEQ multiplex PCR; TCRdb's table is partial and in-frame only. The data show 25,000 to 30,000 clones, with 80% seen just once and more than 2% held by the top ten. This material consisted of PBMCs, taken around atezolizumab (anti-PD-L1) treatment. All receptors derive from a man in his fifties with urothelial cancer.

This clone was counted a few times. V gene TRBV2 combines with J gene TRBJ1-5; D might be TRBD1 (5 bases). Looked up from germline, CDR1 is SNHLY and CDR2 is FYNNEI. The germline V and J ends were trimmed by 6 bases and 11 bases, with 17 bases remaining between them. This CDR3 contains 13 residues. The CDR3 nucleotides read TGTGCCAGCAGCAGTGTAGTCCGGGGGACCCAGCATTTT. The encoded protein is CASSSVVRGTQHF.

The CDR3 DNA reads TGTGCCAGCAGCCGGACAGGGGCCGCTAACTATGGCTACACCTTC. Its translation is CASSRTGAANYGYTF. The chain links TRBV6-5 to TRBJ1-2; 9 bases line up with TRBD1. Germline assignment: CDR1 MNHEY and CDR2 SVGAGI. The CDR3 extends over 15 amino acids. J lost 0 bases, V lost 6 bases, and 5 bases had no gene match.

This sequence joins TRBV5-1 and TRBJ2-1; the D is unclear. The CDR3 loop spans 13 amino acids. Germline V gives CDR1 SGHRS, CDR2 YFSETQ. Between the trimmed V and J ends, which lost 2 bases and 5 bases, there was a span of 8 bases. Here the CDR3 DNA reads TGCGCCAGCAGCTTTACACGAAACAATGAGCAGTTCTTC. Encoded protein: CASSFTRNNEQFF.

The chain has TRBV11-3 and TRBJ2-2; 7 bases are a match to TRBD1. CDR1 is SGHNT, CDR2 YENEEA, per germline. This CDR3 contains 15 residues. V gave up 3 bases and J gave up 3 bases; unmatched junction bases: 4. The CDR3 loop reads CASSFSGQHTGELFF. CDR3 nucleotide sequence: TGTGCCAGCAGCTTTTCGGGACAGCACACCGGGGAGCTGTTTTTT.

This clone has only a few counts. The chain recombines TRBV20-1 with TRBJ1-1; possibly TRBD1 for D (5 bases). Between the trimmed V and J ends, which lost 6 bases and 10 bases, there was a span of 12 bases. Germline CDR1 reads DFQATT; CDR2 reads SNEGSKA (reference sequence). This CDR3 comprises 10 residues. The CDR3 DNA reads TGCAGTGCCCCCTGGGGGGGAGCTTTCTTT. Translated, it gives CSAPWGGAFF.

V and J are TRBV29-1 and TRBJ2-1; 8 nucleotides match TRBD1. Trimming took 3 bases from V and 4 from J; bases not matched to a gene: 2. CDR1 SQVTM and CDR2 ANQGSEA come from the germline V gene. CDR3 length equals 13 residues. The DNA for the CDR3 is TGCAGCGTTGAGGGGACAGGTTACAATGAGCAGTTCTTC. Translation gives CSVEGTGYNEQFF.

Points on this clone: The junction differs from germline at one of its ends, possibly a read error. The V gene is TRBV7-9, the J gene TRBJ2-3, with D hard to call. The CDR3 extends over 15 amino acids. CDR1 and CDR2 from the germline V gene are SEHNR and FQNEAQ (reference sequence). CDR3 in DNA: TGTGCCACCAGCCGAGGCTCCCTTCCCACAGATACGCAGTATTTT. Protein: CATSRGSLPTDTQYF.

This clone came up a few times. Germline is not matched at one junction end, which may reflect a read error. The J gene is TRBJ2-7, the V gene TRBV7-7, with 9 bases aligning to TRBD1. CDR1 and CDR2 (germline): SSHAT, FNYEAQ (reference sequence). The CDR3 contains 13 residues. The CDR3 is CASSRGQGYEQYF. The CDR3 bases are TGTGCTAGCAGCCGGGGACAGGGCTACGAGCAGTACTTC.

This clone has a single count. CDR3 loop: CASSLGVFQYF. CDR3 sequence (DNA): TGTGCCAGCAGCCTCGGAGTGTTTCAGTACTTC. V is TRBV7-2 and J is TRBJ2-7; D uncertain. Germline-derived CDR1 and CDR2 are SGHTA and FQGNSA. V was cut by 5 bases and J by 10 bases, with 12 bases left in between. The CDR3 spans 11 residues.

The V gene is TRBV7-9, the J gene TRBJ2-7, with D perhaps TRBD1 (5 bases). Germline V gene data show CDR1 as SEHNR and CDR2 as FQNEAQ (reference sequence). V was pared by 5 bases and J by 3 bases, with 14 bases between. The CDR3 extends over 14 amino acids. The chain's CDR3 is CASSTTDTFYEQYF. The DNA of the CDR3 is TGTGCCAGCAGCACGACGGACACGTTCTACGAGCAGTACTTC.

The chain is built from TRBV11-3 and TRBJ2-4; tentatively, D is TRBD2 (5 bases). This CDR3 contains 16 residues. V shed 1 base and J shed 7 bases, with 17 bases lying between them. CDR1 SGHNT and CDR2 YENEEA come from the germline V gene. The CDR3 sequence is CASSLGRGERSNIQYF. Written as DNA, the CDR3 is TGTGCCAGCAGCTTAGGTCGGGGTGAGAGGTCGAACATTCAGTACTTC.

The V and J genes are TRBV6-1 and TRBJ1-4, with a tentative D call TRBD1 (5 bases). V dropped 4 bases and J dropped 2 bases, with 23 bases sitting between them. Germline V gene lookup returns CDR1 MNHNS and CDR2 SASEGT. The CDR3 sequence is 19 residues long. The CDR3 region has the DNA TGTGCCAGCAGTGGCACGCGTTCAGGGAAAGGTGCTACTAATGAAAAACTGTTTTTT. Its translation: CASSGTRSGKGATNEKLFF.

The chain couples TRBV5-4 to TRBJ1-1, with D possibly matching TRBD1 (6 bases). Looked up from germline, CDR1 is SGHNT and CDR2 is YYREEE (reference sequence). Between the trimmed V and J ends, which lost 1 base and 1 base, there was a span of 11 bases. The CDR3 is 15 amino acids. CDR3 sequence reads: CASSLRGGSNTEAFF. The CDR3 coding sequence is TGTGCCAGCAGCTTGAGGGGGGGGTCGAACACTGAAGCTTTCTTT.